The sample holds a few counts of the clone carrying this T cell receptor (beta chain). Antigen: not known. CDR1 MNHEY and CDR2 SMNVEV come from the germline V gene (reference sequence). CDR3 length: 14 amino acids. The germline V and J ends were trimmed by 8 bases and 3 bases, with 17 bases remaining between them. This sample stems from a study of beta chain features in type 1 diabetes. Study in general: In all, about 110 million sorted cells from all samples were analyzed. Study findings and constraints: A closer apparent resemblance between naive, central memory and Treg TCRB repertoires was seen in patients than in healthy donors. When Type 1 diabetes patients were examined, their TCRB CDR3s proved moderately but significantly shorter in all four CD4+ subsets.

Expressed TCRB transcripts got sequenced, as all isolated RNA was reverse transcribed. Generated by immunoSEQ multiplex PCR, the TCRdb table keeps only in-frame clones and is missing some. The sample yields about 260,000 clones, around 21% seen once. The chain links TRBV27 to TRBJ2-7; D is perhaps TRBD2 (5 bases). The sequence came from a middle-aged woman with type 1 diabetes. The sequenced sample was naive CD4+ T cells from blood. The CDR3 sequence is CASSGAVNGYEQYF. In DNA form, the CDR3 reads TGTGCCAGCTCCGGAGCGGTAAACGGCTACGAGCAGTACTTC.